This TCR beta chain derives from a study of CD8+CD57+ T cells in acquired aplastic anemia. About the study: 3.2 ug was the average amount of DNA from sorted CD4+ and CD8+ cells. Study-wide results and caveats: Simpson's diversity of CD8+ cells was not significantly different in patients compared with controls. Shared by patients and controls, 25 to 30 CD8+ CDR3s were abundant in patients.

The template for TCR beta VDJ and CDR3 sequence profiling was genomic DNA. TCRdb reprocessed the reads via MiXCR and lists one record per CDR3 protein. The sample includes some 150,000 distinct CDR3 sequences, around 75% of them seen just once. The authors sequenced patients whose flow cytometry had shown CD8+CD57+ cell expansion. Severe acquired aplastic anemia was present in all patients. On this clonotype: Its antigen is not identified.

This clonotype was sampled from a human donor with aplastic anemia. The sequenced sample was sorted CD4+, CD8+, or CD8+CD57+ T cells (not recorded which) from PBMCs.

The CDR3 DNA is TGTGCCAGCAGTTCGGACAGAATTGGCTACACCTTC. Amino acid sequence: CASSSDRIGYTF. V gene TRBV2 combines with J gene TRBJ1-2; weak D call: TRBD1 (6 bases). The CDR3 loop spans 12 amino acids. The germline CDR1 and CDR2 sequences are SNHLY and FYNNEI. V was trimmed by 5 bases and J by 7 bases, leaving 11 bases between them.